What follows are 20 T cell receptor beta chains derived from one specimen sequenced in a study of siplizumab effects on memory and regulatory T cells. Libraries were prepared by immunoSEQ multiplex PCR; TCRdb keeps only in-frame clonotypes and omits some of them. There are more than 75,000 clones in the sample; roughly 93% occur only once, and 6.5% lies in the top ten. The sample comprised CD8+ T cells sorted from blood. Source of these receptors: a human donor in good health.

The rearrangement uses TRBV7-9 and TRBJ2-3, with 11 bases lining up with TRBD2. After removal of 2 bases from V and 6 bases from J, the junction contained 4 bases not matched to a gene. Germline CDR1 is SEHNR and CDR2 is FQNEAQ (reference sequence). The CDR3 spans 15 residues. CDR3 sequence: CASSLLAGGPDTQYF. DNA of the CDR3: TGTGCCAGCAGCTTACTAGCGGGAGGCCCGGATACGCAGTATTTT.

This clone was seen only once. The chain recombines TRBV4-1 with TRBJ2-1; 8 positions match TRBD2. This CDR3 comprises 14 residues. The J segment lost 7 bases and the V segment lost 3 bases, leaving 5 bases of the junction unmatched. Germline V lookup: CDR1 MGHRA, CDR2 YSYEKL. Here the CDR3 reads CASSHGGGGNEQFF. CDR3 nucleotides: TGCGCCAGCAGCCACGGGGGGGGAGGTAATGAGCAGTTCTTC.

The chain carries TRBV15 and TRBJ2-7; 8 bases align to TRBD1. Germline values: CDR1 LNHNV, CDR2 YYDKDF (reference sequence). The V segment lost 3 bases and the J segment 0 bases; nucleotides outside the gene matches: 7. This CDR3 is 16 amino acids long. The CDR3 loop is CATSSLQGASSYEQYF. In DNA, the CDR3 is TGTGCCACCAGCAGCTTGCAGGGGGCCAGCTCCTACGAGCAGTACTTC.

This clone appeared once. Since the CDR3 does not end with the conserved phenylalanine or tryptophan, this likely comes from a read error. CDR3 bases: TGCGCCAGCAGCTTCCGGGGGAGAGGCTACACCCTC. It encodes CASSFRGRGYTL. The V gene is TRBV5-1, the J gene TRBJ1-2, with D maybe TRBD1 (5 bases). The CDR3 consists of 12 residues. Trimming left V 2 bases short and J 8 bases short, with 10 bases between. CDR1 is SGHRS, CDR2 YFSETQ, per germline.

This chain connects TRBV4-2 to TRBJ2-3; tentative D call: TRBD1 (6 bases). The germline CDR1 and CDR2 sequences are LGHNA and YNFKEQ. V was cut by 1 base and J by 0 bases, with 11 bases left in between. The CDR3 spans 16 residues. The CDR3 nucleotides are TGTGCCAGCAGCCAAGGAACAGGGCGGAGCACAGATACGCAGTATTTT. Protein: CASSQGTGRSTDTQYF.

J is TRBJ1-1 and V is TRBV6-1; D call uncertain. Deletions cut 5 bases from V and 2 bases from J, with 9 bases between. Per germline, CDR1 MNHNS and CDR2 SASEGT. This CDR3 spans 13 amino acids. The CDR3 region has the DNA TGTGCCAGCAGTTCCAATGAAAACACTGAAGCTTTCTTT. It yields the protein CASSSNENTEAFF.

The chain couples TRBV2 to TRBJ2-1; D perhaps matches TRBD1 (5 bases). Germline CDR1 and CDR2: SNHLY and FYNNEI. The ends were cut back, 7 bases at V and 1 base at J, with 11 bases in the middle. This CDR3 is 14 amino acids long. CDR3 residues: CASMGQVSYNEQFF. In DNA form, the CDR3 reads TGTGCCAGCATGGGGCAAGTTTCCTACAATGAGCAGTTCTTC.

The rearrangement uses TRBV6-6 and TRBJ2-5; D remains ambiguous. Between the trimmed V and J ends, which lost 2 bases and 0 bases, there was a span of 4 bases. Looked up from germline, CDR1 is MNHNY and CDR2 is SVGAGI (reference sequence). The CDR3 has 13 amino acids. The CDR3 loop reads CASSYDNQETQYF. Here the CDR3 DNA reads TGTGCCAGCAGTTACGACAACCAAGAGACCCAGTACTTC.

V gene TRBV7-6 combines with J gene TRBJ2-3, with 7 bases fitting TRBD2. This CDR3 has 16 amino acids. The germline V gene encodes CDR1 SGHVS and CDR2 FNYEAQ. With V trimmed by 5 bases and J by 2 bases, 10 bases remained unmatched. The CDR3 DNA reads as TGTGCCAGCAGCGGACGTATCAGCGGGGACACAGATACGCAGTATTTT. It codes for CASSGRISGDTDTQYF.

The chain employs TRBV5-1 and TRBJ1-2; 9 bases align to TRBD1. There are 14 residues in the CDR3. Unmatched junction bases numbered 6, after V lost 3 bases and J lost 6 bases. Germline V lookup: CDR1 SGHRS, CDR2 YFSETQ. This chain's CDR3 is CASSSQTGGNGYTF. CDR3 sequence (DNA): TGCGCCAGCAGCTCCCAGACAGGGGGGAATGGCTACACCTTC.

The chain couples TRBV5-6 to TRBJ1-1; maybe TRBD1 (5 bases). Germline CDR1 is SGHDT and CDR2 is YYEEEE. V was cut by 0 bases and J by 0 bases, with 15 bases left in between. There are 17 residues in the CDR3. CDR3 DNA sequence: TGTGCCAGCAGCTTGGCCTTTATAGCGGGGCTGAACACTGAAGCTTTCTTT. It codes for CASSLAFIAGLNTEAFF.

In nucleotides, the CDR3 is TGTGCCAGCGGCCCCCCCGGGACAGGGGACTCTGAAGCTTTCTTT. Its protein is CASGPPGTGDSEAFF. This chain links TRBV7-9 with TRBJ1-1; TRBD1 matches at 10 bases. The germline V gene has CDR1 SEHNR and CDR2 FQNEAQ (reference sequence). The J segment lost 6 bases and the V segment lost 8 bases, leaving 12 bases of the junction unmatched. The CDR3 length is 15 residues.

The chain has TRBV7-9 and TRBJ2-7; D ambiguous. Germline CDR1 SEHNR, CDR2 FQNEAQ (reference sequence). With 0 bases removed from V and 2 bases from J, the gap between germline ends came to 8 bases. This CDR3 has 14 amino acids. The CDR3 spells CASSLALSPYEQYF. CDR3 DNA sequence: TGTGCCAGCAGCTTAGCCTTATCCCCCTACGAGCAGTACTTC.

The chain couples TRBV7-8 to TRBJ2-7, with TRBD1 identical over 9 bases. J lost 6 bases, V lost 4 bases, and 7 bases had no gene match. The length of the CDR3 is 14 residues. In germline, CDR1 is SGHVS, CDR2 FQNEAQ. CDR3 in DNA: TGTGCCAGCAGCTCCTCCGGGACAGGGTTCGAGCAGTACTTC. It specifies CASSSSGTGFEQYF.

The rearrangement links TRBV29-1 to TRBJ1-3, with no clear D. The ends were cut back, 6 bases at V and 0 bases at J, with 9 bases in the middle. CDR3 length equals 13 residues. Germline CDR1 is SQVTM and CDR2 is ANQGSEA. The CDR3 DNA reads as TGCAGCGTCGAACAATCCTCTGGAAACACCATATATTTT. Translating gives CSVEQSSGNTIYF.

This sequence joins TRBV19 and TRBJ1-5; 7 bases are shared with TRBD1. The germline gives CDR1 LNHDA, CDR2 SQIVND (reference sequence). Trimming removed 1 base from V and 0 bases from J; junction bases left unmatched: 6. This CDR3 is built from 17 residues. The CDR3 nucleotides read TGTGCCAGTAGTATAGGACAGGGTATCCATAGCAATCAGCCCCAGCATTTT. As protein: CASSIGQGIHSNQPQHF.

The chain couples TRBV9 to TRBJ2-3; 9 bases agree with TRBD2. Looked up from germline, CDR1 is SGDLS and CDR2 is YYNGEE. V shed 0 bases, J shed 9 bases, and the junction held 11 bases outside the gene matches. The CDR3 is 16 residues long. CDR3 sequence (DNA): TGTGCCAGCAGCGTAGGGAGCGGGGGGTCGGTATACACGCAGTATTTT. This translates into CASSVGSGGSVYTQYF.

The chain is built from TRBV5-8 and TRBJ1-1; no reliable D call. Trimming cost V 2 bases and J 2 bases, with 7 bases left between them. CDR3 length: 13 residues. Germline assignment: CDR1 SGHTS and CDR2 YDEGEE. The CDR3 protein is CASSFGKNTEAFF. The CDR3 DNA is TGTGCCAGCAGCTTTGGGAAAAACACTGAAGCTTTCTTT.

The chain employs TRBV27 and TRBJ2-1; possibly TRBD1 or TRBD2 for D (5 bases each). The V end lost 8 bases, the J end lost 5 bases, and 16 bases lay between the germline ends. Looked up from germline, CDR1 is MNHEY and CDR2 is SMNVEV (reference sequence). CDR3 size: 14 residues. CDR3 sequence: CASSIGTTNNEQFF. The DNA of the CDR3 is TGTGCCAGCTCTATAGGGACCACTAACAATGAGCAGTTCTTC.

The chain recombines TRBV15 with TRBJ2-5; D may be TRBD2 (7 bases). The CDR3 loop spans 15 amino acids. The V and J ends lost 9 bases and 5 bases respectively, with 22 bases between them. The germline V gene has CDR1 LNHNV and CDR2 YYDKDF (reference sequence). CDR3 sequence: CATRPGGATPETQYF. The CDR3 nucleotides read TGTGCCACACGCCCGGGGGGCGCCACTCCGGAGACCCAGTACTTC.